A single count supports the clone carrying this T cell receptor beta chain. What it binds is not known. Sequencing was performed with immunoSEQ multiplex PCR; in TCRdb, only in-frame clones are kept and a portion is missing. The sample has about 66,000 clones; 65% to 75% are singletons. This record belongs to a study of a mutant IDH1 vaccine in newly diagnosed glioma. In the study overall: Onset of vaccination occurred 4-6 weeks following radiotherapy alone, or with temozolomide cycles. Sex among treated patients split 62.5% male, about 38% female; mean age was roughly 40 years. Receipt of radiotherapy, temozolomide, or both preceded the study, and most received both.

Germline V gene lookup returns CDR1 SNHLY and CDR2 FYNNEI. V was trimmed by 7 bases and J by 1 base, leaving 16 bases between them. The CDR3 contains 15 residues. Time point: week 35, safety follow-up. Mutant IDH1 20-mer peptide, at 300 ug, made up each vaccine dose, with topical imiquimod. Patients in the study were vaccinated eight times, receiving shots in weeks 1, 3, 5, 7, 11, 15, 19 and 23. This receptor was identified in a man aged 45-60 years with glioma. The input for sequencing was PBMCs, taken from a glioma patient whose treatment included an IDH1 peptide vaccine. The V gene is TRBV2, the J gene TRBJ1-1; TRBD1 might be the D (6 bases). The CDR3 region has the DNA TGTGCCAGCATATTGGGAGGGGGGGAGAACACTGAAGCTTTCTTT. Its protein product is CASILGGGENTEAFF.